This entry lists 21 T cell receptor beta chains sequenced from one sample in a study of blood T cell repertoires in COVID-19. Here immunoSEQ multiplex PCR was the method, and the copy in TCRdb shows in-frame clones only, minus some. The data show approximately 250,000 clones, nearly 90% seen once. Material for sequencing was PBMCs or T cells enriched from blood (not recorded which). The source of these receptors is a woman aged 25 to 39 who had recovered from COVID-19.

J is TRBJ2-1 and V is TRBV3-1 (or the pseudogene TRBV3-2); D is perhaps TRBD1 (5 bases). In germline, CDR1 is LGHDT, CDR2 YNNKEL (reference sequence). This CDR3 is built from 14 residues. Trimming cost V 2 bases and J 6 bases, with 11 bases left between them. The CDR3 is CASSQLPQGNEQFF. In DNA form, the CDR3 reads TGTGCCAGCAGCCAACTGCCCCAGGGCAATGAGCAGTTCTTC.

V and J are TRBV24-1 and TRBJ1-2, with D perhaps matching TRBD1 (5 bases). There are 15 residues in the CDR3. Germline V gene data show CDR1 as KGHDR and CDR2 as SFDVKD. Trimming pared 4 bases from V and 3 bases from J, leaving 14 bases between. Written as DNA, the CDR3 is TGTGCCACCAGTGACCCAGACAGCCCCTACTATGGCTACACCTTC. Its protein is CATSDPDSPYYGYTF.

The genes are TRBV6-1 and TRBJ2-1, with 10 bases fitting TRBD2. V shed 4 bases, J shed 6 bases, and the junction held 9 bases outside the gene matches. The CDR3 extends over 16 amino acids. Germline V gene data show CDR1 as MNHNS and CDR2 as SASEGT. The CDR3 sequence is CASSASLAGGINEQFF. The DNA for the CDR3 is TGTGCCAGCAGTGCTTCCTTAGCGGGAGGTATCAATGAGCAGTTCTTC.

The chain couples TRBV30 to TRBJ2-5; no firm D call. V lost 2 bases, J lost 5 bases, and 9 bases lay in between. Germline values: CDR1 GTSNPN, CDR2 SVGIG (reference sequence). The CDR3 extends over 12 amino acids. The CDR3 reads CAWSFRRETQYF. CDR3 nucleotides: TGTGCCTGGAGTTTTCGGCGGGAGACCCAGTACTTC.

The CDR3 nucleotides read TGTGCCAGCACTACCGACAGATGGGCCTATGGCTACACCTTC. Translating it yields CASTTDRWAYGYTF. This chain joins TRBV5-4 and TRBJ1-2, with D possibly matching TRBD1 (5 bases). Germline-derived CDR1 and CDR2 are SGHNT and YYREEE (reference sequence). Trimming removed 6 bases at V and 4 bases at J, with 16 bases between. This CDR3 is built from 14 residues.

This clone was seen once. The V call is TRBV10-3, the J call TRBJ2-7; 8 bases are shared with TRBD2. This CDR3 is built from 17 residues. Losses at the gene ends were 6 bases for V and 5 bases for J; bases not matched to a gene: 18. From germline, CDR1 is ENHRY and CDR2 SYGVKD. The CDR3 coding sequence is TGTGCCATCAGGAGGGGATCCATAGCGGGGAGGCCAGACGAGCAGTACTTC. This encodes CAIRRGSIAGRPDEQYF.

This clone was detected only a few times. The V gene is TRBV28, the J gene TRBJ1-3, with D possibly matching TRBD1 (6 bases). The germline V and J ends were trimmed by 4 bases and 3 bases, with 16 bases remaining between them. CDR1 is MDHEN and CDR2 is SYDVKM in the germline V gene. This CDR3 comprises 16 residues. This chain's CDR3 is CASSYSPGGNGNTIYF. For the CDR3, the DNA is TGTGCCAGCAGTTATTCTCCTGGGGGCAATGGAAACACCATATATTTT.

This chain uses TRBV28 with TRBJ2-7; TRBD1 matches at 9 bases. The germline gives CDR1 MDHEN, CDR2 SYDVKM. V shed 3 bases and J 2 bases; nucleotides not matched to a gene: 5. The CDR3 runs to 15 residues. The CDR3 sequence: CASSLDRGYPYEQYF. The CDR3 region has the DNA TGTGCCAGCAGTTTGGACAGGGGCTATCCCTACGAGCAGTACTTC.

The gene calls are TRBV14 and TRBJ2-7; perhaps TRBD1 as D (6 bases). The CDR3 covers 18 residues. The germline V gene has CDR1 SGHDN and CDR2 FVKESK. V gave up 3 bases and J gave up 2 bases, with 23 bases separating them. This CDR3 reads CASSHSRSTGPIPYEQYF. The CDR3 coding sequence is TGTGCCAGCAGCCATTCCCGAAGTACAGGGCCTATTCCCTACGAGCAGTACTTC. Variable domain in full (rest from reference TRBV14 and TRBJ2-7): EAGVTQFPSHSVIEKGQTVTLRCDPISGHDNLYWYRRVMGKEIKFLLHFVKESKQDESGMPNNRFLAERTGGTYSTLKVQPAELEDSGVYFCASSHSRSTGPIPYEQYFGPGTRLTVT.

The gene calls are TRBV10-1 and TRBJ1-4; weak D call: TRBD1 (6 bases). This CDR3 has 13 amino acids. Trimming removed 6 bases at V and 10 bases at J, with 15 bases between. Per germline, CDR1 WNHNN and CDR2 SYGVQD (reference sequence). CDR3 nucleotides: TGCGCCAGCAGGGGACAAAGGGTTAGAAAACTGTTTTTT. Protein sequence: CASRGQRVRKLFF.

This sequence joins TRBV5-1 and TRBJ1-1, with TRBD1 matching over 9 bases. Losses at the gene ends were 1 base for V and 1 base for J; bases not matched to a gene: 5. This CDR3 has 16 amino acids. CDR1 and CDR2 from the germline V gene are SGHRS and YFSETQ. CDR3: CASSLMLDRGNTEAFF. CDR3 coding DNA: TGCGCCAGCAGCTTGATGTTGGACAGGGGGAACACTGAAGCTTTCTTT.

V gene TRBV27 combines with J gene TRBJ2-1; D unresolved. This CDR3 comprises 14 residues. The V gene's germline CDR1 is MNHEY and CDR2 SMNVEV (reference sequence). V was cut by 5 bases and J by 8 bases, with 16 bases left in between. CDR3 DNA: TGTGCCAGCAGTCCCGTGCGAGATCGGGATGAGCAGTTCTTC. This gives the protein CASSPVRDRDEQFF.

The chain uses TRBV3-1 (or the pseudogene TRBV3-2) and TRBJ2-7; 8 positions match TRBD2. The J segment lost 0 bases and the V segment lost 4 bases, leaving 11 bases of the junction unmatched. The CDR3 totals 17 residues. From germline, CDR1 is LGHDT and CDR2 YNNKEL (reference sequence). This CDR3 reads CASSRNPAGASSYEQYF. The CDR3 DNA follows: TGTGCCAGCAGCCGGAACCCAGCGGGGGCCTCCTCCTACGAGCAGTACTTC.

This chain joins TRBV19 and TRBJ2-6; D is uncertain. Germline V gene lookup returns CDR1 LNHDA and CDR2 SQIVND (reference sequence). The V end was cut by 8 bases, the J end by 4 bases, with 9 bases between. This CDR3 contains 13 residues. This chain's CDR3 is CASEVGGANVLTF. Here the CDR3 DNA reads TGTGCCAGTGAGGTCGGGGGGGCCAACGTCCTGACTTTC.

This clone was detected only once. The V and J genes are TRBV15 and TRBJ2-7; TRBD1 is a possible D gene (6 bases). Trimming removed 4 bases at V and 1 base at J, with 11 bases between. Germline V gene data show CDR1 as LNHNV and CDR2 as YYDKDF (reference sequence). CDR3 size: 14 residues. The CDR3 loop reads CATSTPQGSYEQYF. CDR3 DNA sequence: TGTGCCACCAGCACGCCACAGGGTTCCTACGAGCAGTACTTC. The full variable domain, rest sourced from reference TRBV15 and TRBJ2-7, is DAMVIQNPRYQVTQFGKPVTLSCSQTLNHNVMYWYQQKSSQAPKLLFHYYDKDFNNEADTPDNFQSRRPNTSFCFLDIRSPGLGDTAMYLCATSTPQGSYEQYFGPGTRLTVT.

V and J are TRBV27 and TRBJ2-6, with a possible D match to TRBD1 (5 bases). The CDR3 loop spans 16 amino acids. Germline assignment: CDR1 MNHEY and CDR2 SMNVEV (reference sequence). V lost 2 bases and J 1 base, leaving 9 bases between the germline ends. DNA for the CDR3: TGTGCCAGCAGTTTACTTCAGGGATCTGGGGCCAACGTCCTGACTTTC. Protein product: CASSLLQGSGANVLTF.

The V gene is TRBV9, the J gene TRBJ2-1, with 9 nucleotides matching TRBD2. The V gene's germline CDR1 is SGDLS and CDR2 YYNGEE. V shed 1 base and J 3 bases; nucleotides not matched to a gene: 5. The CDR3 runs to 16 residues. This CDR3 reads CASSVNSGRGYNEQFF. CDR3 nucleotides: TGTGCCAGCAGCGTAAATAGCGGGAGAGGCTACAATGAGCAGTTCTTC. The variable domain in full, with the rest retrieved from reference TRBV9 and TRBJ2-1, is DSGVTQTPKHLITATGQRVTLRCSPRSGDLSVYWYQQSLDQGLQFLIQYYNGEERAKGNILERFSAQQFPDLHSELNLSSLELGDSALYFCASSVNSGRGYNEQFFGPGTRLTVL.

V gene TRBV24-1 combines with J gene TRBJ2-1; 8 nucleotides line up with TRBD1. Germline V lookup: CDR1 KGHDR, CDR2 SFDVKD. The V and J ends lost 5 bases and 1 base, in that order; junction bases with no gene match: 6. The CDR3 has 16 amino acids. The CDR3: CATSGSGGLSYNEQFF. DNA of the CDR3: TGTGCCACCAGTGGTTCAGGGGGCTTGTCCTACAATGAGCAGTTCTTC.

V and J are TRBV28 and TRBJ2-3; D gene unclear. V gave up 4 bases and J gave up 1 base, with 9 bases separating them. The CDR3 runs 14 residues. Germline lookup yields CDR1 MDHEN and CDR2 SYDVKM. The CDR3 reads CASSYVTRTDTQYF. The CDR3 coding sequence is TGTGCCAGCAGTTACGTGACACGCACAGATACGCAGTATTTT.

The genes are TRBV6-4 and TRBJ2-7, with TRBD2 as a possible D gene (6 bases). Trimming took 2 bases from V and 7 from J, leaving 39 bases between them. CDR1 and CDR2 (germline): MRHNA, SNTAGT. The CDR3 extends over 22 amino acids. CDR3 sequence: CASSDHQGGQSRQSESPREQYF. CDR3 DNA: TGTGCCAGCAGTGACCACCAGGGAGGCCAATCTCGGCAATCCGAATCCCCTCGGGAGCAGTACTTC.

This clone was seen a few times. The chain links TRBV11-3 to TRBJ1-1; unclear D gene. Germline V lookup: CDR1 SGHNT, CDR2 YENEEA. The length of the CDR3 is 16 residues. Trimming cost V 1 base and J 1 base, with 13 bases left between them. CDR3 sequence: CASSLAGLGRNTEAFF. In DNA form, the CDR3 reads TGTGCCAGCAGCTTAGCCGGTCTGGGCCGGAACACTGAAGCTTTCTTT.